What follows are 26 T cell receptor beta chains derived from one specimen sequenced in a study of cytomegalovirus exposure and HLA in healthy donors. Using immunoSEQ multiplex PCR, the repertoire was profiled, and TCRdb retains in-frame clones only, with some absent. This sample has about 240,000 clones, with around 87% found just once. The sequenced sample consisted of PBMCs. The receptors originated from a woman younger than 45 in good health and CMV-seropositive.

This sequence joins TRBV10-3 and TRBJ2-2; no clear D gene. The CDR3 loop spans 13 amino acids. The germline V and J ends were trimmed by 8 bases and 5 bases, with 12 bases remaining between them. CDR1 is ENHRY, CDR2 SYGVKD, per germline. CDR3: CAIGAEGTGELFF. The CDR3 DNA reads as TGTGCCATCGGAGCAGAAGGAACCGGGGAGCTGTTTTTT.

CDR3 amino acids: CAISPVGVARQETQYF. CDR3 bases: TGTGCCATCAGTCCTGTGGGAGTAGCGCGACAAGAGACCCAGTACTTC. The V gene is TRBV10-3, the J gene TRBJ2-5; D is possibly TRBD2 (5 bases). The CDR3 runs 16 residues. Trimming stripped 5 bases from V and 2 bases from J, with 18 bases between. Germline CDR1 ENHRY, CDR2 SYGVKD.

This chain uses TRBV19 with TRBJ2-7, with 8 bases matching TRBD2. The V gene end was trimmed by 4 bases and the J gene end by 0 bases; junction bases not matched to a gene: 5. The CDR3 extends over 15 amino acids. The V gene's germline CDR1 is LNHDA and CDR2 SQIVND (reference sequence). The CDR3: CASSTSGSSSYEQYF. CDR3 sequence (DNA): TGTGCCAGTAGTACCAGCGGGAGTAGCTCCTACGAGCAGTACTTC.

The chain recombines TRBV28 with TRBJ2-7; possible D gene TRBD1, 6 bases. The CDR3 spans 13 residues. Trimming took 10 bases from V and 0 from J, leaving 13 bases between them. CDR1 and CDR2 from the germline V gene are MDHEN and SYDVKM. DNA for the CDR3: TGTGCCACCCGGACAGCCTCCTCCTACGAGCAGTACTTC. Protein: CATRTASSYEQYF.

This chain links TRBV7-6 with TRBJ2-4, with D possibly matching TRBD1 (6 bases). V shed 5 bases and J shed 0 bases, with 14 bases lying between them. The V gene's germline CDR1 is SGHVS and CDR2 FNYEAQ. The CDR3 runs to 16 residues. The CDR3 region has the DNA TGTGCCAGCAGCCCCACGGACAGAATAGCCAAAAACATTCAGTACTTC. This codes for CASSPTDRIAKNIQYF.

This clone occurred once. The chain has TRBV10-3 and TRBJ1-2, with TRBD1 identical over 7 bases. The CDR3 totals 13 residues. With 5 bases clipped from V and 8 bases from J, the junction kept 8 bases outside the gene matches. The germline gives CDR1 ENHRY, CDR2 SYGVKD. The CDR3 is CAISIDRDQGYTF. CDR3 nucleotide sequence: TGTGCCATCAGTATCGACAGGGATCAGGGCTACACCTTC.

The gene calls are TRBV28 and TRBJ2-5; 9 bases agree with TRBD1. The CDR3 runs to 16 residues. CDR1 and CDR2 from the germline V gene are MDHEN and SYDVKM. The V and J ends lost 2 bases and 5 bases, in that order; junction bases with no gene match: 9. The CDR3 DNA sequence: TGTGCCAGCAGTTTAGTAGGGACAGGGAATGGCGAGACCCAGTACTTC. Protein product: CASSLVGTGNGETQYF.

The CDR3 loop reads CAISESEAGISTDTQYF. CDR3 DNA sequence: TGTGCCATCAGTGAGTCGGAGGCGGGGATTAGCACAGATACGCAGTATTTT. The chain combines TRBV10-3 with TRBJ2-3; D possibly corresponds to TRBD2 (6 bases). V shed 0 bases and J shed 0 bases, with 13 bases lying between them. Germline V gives CDR1 ENHRY, CDR2 SYGVKD. The CDR3 contains 17 residues.

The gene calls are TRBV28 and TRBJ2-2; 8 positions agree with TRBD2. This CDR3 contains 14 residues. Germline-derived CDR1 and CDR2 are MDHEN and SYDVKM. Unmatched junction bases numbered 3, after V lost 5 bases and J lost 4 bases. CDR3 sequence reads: CASSPGLVTGELFF. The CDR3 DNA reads TGTGCCAGCAGTCCGGGACTAGTCACCGGGGAGCTGTTTTTT. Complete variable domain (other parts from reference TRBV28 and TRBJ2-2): DVKVTQSSRYLVKRTGEKVFLECVQDMDHENMFWYRQDPGLGLRLIYFSYDVKMKEKGDIPEGYSVSREKKERFSLILESASTNQTSMYLCASSPGLVTGELFFGEGSRLTVL.

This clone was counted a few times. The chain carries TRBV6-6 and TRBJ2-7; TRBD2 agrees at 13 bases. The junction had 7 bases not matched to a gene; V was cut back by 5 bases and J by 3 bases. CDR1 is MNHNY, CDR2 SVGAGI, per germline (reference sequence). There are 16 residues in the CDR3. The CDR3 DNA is TGTGCCAGCAGTCCAAGGACTAGCGGGGGCCTCTACGAGCAGTACTTC. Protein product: CASSPRTSGGLYEQYF.

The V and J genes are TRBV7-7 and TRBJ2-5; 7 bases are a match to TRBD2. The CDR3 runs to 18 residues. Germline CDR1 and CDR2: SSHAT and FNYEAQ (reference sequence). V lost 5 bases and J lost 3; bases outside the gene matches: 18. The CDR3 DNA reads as TGTGCCAGCAGCAAAGGGGTTAACGGCGGGAGTCCGAAAGAGACCCAGTACTTC. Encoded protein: CASSKGVNGGSPKETQYF. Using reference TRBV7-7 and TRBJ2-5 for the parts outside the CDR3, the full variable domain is GAGVSQSPRYKVTKRGQDVTLRCDPISSHATLYWYQQALGQGPEFLTYFNYEAQPDKSGLPSDRFSAERPEGSISTLTIQRTEQRDSAMYRCASSKGVNGGSPKETQYFGPGTRLLVL.

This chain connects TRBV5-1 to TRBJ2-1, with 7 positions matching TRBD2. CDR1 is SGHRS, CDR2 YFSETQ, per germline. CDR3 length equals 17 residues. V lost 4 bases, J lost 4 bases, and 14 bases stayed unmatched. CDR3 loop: CASSLTGAGASYNEQFF. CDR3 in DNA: TGCGCCAGCAGCCTCACCGGGGCGGGAGCGAGTTACAATGAGCAGTTCTTC.

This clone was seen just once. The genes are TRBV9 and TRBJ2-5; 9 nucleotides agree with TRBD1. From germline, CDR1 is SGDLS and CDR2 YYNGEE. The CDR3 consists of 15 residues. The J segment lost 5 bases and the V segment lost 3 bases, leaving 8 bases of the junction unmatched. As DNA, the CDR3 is TGTGCCAGCAGCGCTGGACAGGGGACGGGGGAGACCCAGTACTTC. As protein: CASSAGQGTGETQYF.

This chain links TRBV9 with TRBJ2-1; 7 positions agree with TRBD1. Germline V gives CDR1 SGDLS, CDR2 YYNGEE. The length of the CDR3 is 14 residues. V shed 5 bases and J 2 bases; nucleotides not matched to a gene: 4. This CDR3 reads CASRGQSPYNEQFF. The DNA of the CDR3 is TGTGCCAGCAGGGGACAGTCCCCCTACAATGAGCAGTTCTTC.

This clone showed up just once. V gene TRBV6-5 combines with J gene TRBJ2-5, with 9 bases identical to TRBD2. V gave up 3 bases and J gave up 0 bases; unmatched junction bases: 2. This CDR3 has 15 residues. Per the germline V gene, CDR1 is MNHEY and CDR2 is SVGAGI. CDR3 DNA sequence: TGTGCCAGCAGTTATAGACTAGCGGACCAAGAGACCCAGTACTTC. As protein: CASSYRLADQETQYF.

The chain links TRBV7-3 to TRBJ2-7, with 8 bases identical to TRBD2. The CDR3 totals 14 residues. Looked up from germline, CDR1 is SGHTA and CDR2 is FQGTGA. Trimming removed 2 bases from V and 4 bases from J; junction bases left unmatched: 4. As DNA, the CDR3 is TGTGCCAGCAGCTTAGGGGCTAGCGGGTACGAGCAGTACTTC. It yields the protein CASSLGASGYEQYF. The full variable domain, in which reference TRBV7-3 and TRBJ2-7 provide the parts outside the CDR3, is GAGVSQTPSNKVTEKGKYVELRCDPISGHTALYWYRQSLGQGPEFLIYFQGTGAADDSGLPNDRFFAVRPEGSVSTLKIQRTERGDSAVYLCASSLGASGYEQYFGPGTRLTVT.

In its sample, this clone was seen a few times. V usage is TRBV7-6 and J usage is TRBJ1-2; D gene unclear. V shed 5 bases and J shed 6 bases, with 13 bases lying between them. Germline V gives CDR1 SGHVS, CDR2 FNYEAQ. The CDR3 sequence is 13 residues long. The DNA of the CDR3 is TGTGCCAGCAGCAAAACGATCTACGATGGCTACACCTTC. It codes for CASSKTIYDGYTF.

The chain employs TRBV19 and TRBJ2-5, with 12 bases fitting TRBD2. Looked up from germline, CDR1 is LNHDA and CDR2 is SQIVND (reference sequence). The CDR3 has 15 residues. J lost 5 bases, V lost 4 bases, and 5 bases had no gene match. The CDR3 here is CASSKTSGRTETQYF. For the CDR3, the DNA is TGTGCCAGTAGTAAAACTAGCGGGAGGACGGAGACCCAGTACTTC.

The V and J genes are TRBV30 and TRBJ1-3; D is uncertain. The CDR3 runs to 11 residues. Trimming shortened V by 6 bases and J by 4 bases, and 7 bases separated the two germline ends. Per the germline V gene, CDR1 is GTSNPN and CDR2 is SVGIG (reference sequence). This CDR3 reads CACHSGNTIYF. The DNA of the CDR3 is TGTGCCTGCCACAGCGGAAACACCATATATTTT.

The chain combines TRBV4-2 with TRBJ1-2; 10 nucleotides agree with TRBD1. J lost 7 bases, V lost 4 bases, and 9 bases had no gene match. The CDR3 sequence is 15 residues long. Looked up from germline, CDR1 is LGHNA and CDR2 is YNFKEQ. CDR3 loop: CASSPRQGADSGYTF. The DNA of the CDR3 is TGTGCCAGCAGCCCGCGACAGGGGGCAGATTCTGGCTACACCTTC.

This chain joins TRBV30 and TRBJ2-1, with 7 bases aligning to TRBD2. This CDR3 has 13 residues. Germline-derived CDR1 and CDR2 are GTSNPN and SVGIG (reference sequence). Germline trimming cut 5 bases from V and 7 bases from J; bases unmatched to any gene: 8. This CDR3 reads CAWCGRKQNEQFF. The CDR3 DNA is TGTGCCTGGTGCGGGAGAAAACAGAATGAGCAGTTCTTC. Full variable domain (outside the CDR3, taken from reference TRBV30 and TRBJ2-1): SQTIHQWPATLVQPVGSPLSLECTVEGTSNPNLYWYRQAAGRGLQLLFYSVGIGQISSEVPQNLSASRPQDRQFILSSKKLLLSDSGFYLCAWCGRKQNEQFFGPGTRLTVL.

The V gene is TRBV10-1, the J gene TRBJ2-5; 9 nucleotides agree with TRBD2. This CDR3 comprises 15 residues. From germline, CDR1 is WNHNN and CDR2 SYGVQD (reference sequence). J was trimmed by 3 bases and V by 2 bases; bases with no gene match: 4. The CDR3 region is CASSEQSSGEETQYF. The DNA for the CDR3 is TGCGCCAGCAGTGAGCAATCTAGCGGGGAAGAGACCCAGTACTTC.

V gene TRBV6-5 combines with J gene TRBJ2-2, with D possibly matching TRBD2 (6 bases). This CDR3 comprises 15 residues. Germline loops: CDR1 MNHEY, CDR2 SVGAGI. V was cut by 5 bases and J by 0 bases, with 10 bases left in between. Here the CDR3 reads CASSTLAPNTGELFF. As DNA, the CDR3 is TGTGCCAGCAGTACTCTAGCGCCGAACACCGGGGAGCTGTTTTTT.

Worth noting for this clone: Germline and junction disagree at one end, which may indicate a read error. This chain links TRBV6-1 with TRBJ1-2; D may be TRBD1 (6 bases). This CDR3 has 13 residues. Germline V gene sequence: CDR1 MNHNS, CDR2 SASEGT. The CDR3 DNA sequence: TGTGCCAGCAGAGAAGACAGGTCCCATGGCTACACCTTC. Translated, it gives CASREDRSHGYTF.

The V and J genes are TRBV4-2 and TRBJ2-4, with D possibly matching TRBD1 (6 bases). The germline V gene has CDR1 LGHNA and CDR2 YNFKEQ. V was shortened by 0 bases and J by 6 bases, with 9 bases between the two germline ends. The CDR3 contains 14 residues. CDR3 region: CASSQEGASNIQYF. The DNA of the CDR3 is TGTGCCAGCAGCCAAGAGGGGGCCTCAAACATTCAGTACTTC.

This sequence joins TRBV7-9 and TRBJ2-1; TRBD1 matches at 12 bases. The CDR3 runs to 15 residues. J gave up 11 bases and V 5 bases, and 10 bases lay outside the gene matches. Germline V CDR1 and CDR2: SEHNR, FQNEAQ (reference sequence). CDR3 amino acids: CASSAVGTGGGKQFF. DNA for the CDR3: TGTGCCAGCAGCGCAGTCGGGACAGGGGGCGGGAAGCAGTTCTTC.